The clone carrying this TCR beta chain was detected once. Its antigen is not identified. Generated by immunoSEQ multiplex PCR, the TCRdb table keeps only in-frame clones and is missing some. Altogether some 30,000 clones are present, 80% to 90% being singletons, with the ten largest covering more than 1.4%. This entry is derived from a study of vaccination effects on CD4 cells after COVID-19. The ends were cut back, 6 bases at V and 6 bases at J, with 12 bases in the middle. This CDR3 has 11 amino acids. Per germline, CDR1 DFQATT and CDR2 SNEGSKA (reference sequence). Expansion of antigen-specific CD4+ T cells with viral peptide pools was carried out by the ViraFEST assay before sequencing. Following 10 days of culture, CD4+ T cells were isolated. Participants were given two doses of BNT162b2 or mRNA-1273 vaccine.

Specimen: CD4+ T cells from PBMCs cultured with HCoV-NL63 spike peptides, collected after COVID-19 vaccination. J is TRBJ2-7 and V is TRBV20-1; the D is unclear. This receptor was obtained from a human donor who received a COVID-19 vaccine. Some clones in this sample may be carry-over from other donors' samples. In DNA, the CDR3 is TGCAGTGCCCAAGCACCTCGCGAGCAGTACGTC. Protein product: CSAQAPREQYV.